This T cell receptor beta chain was found in a study of blood T cell repertoires in COVID-19. On the study more broadly: Samples came from the United States, Italy and Spain, spanning acute and convalescent COVID-19. T cells, B-cell-depleted T cells, or PBMCs provided the cDNA or gDNA that served as material.

Here immunoSEQ multiplex PCR was the method, and the copy in TCRdb shows in-frame clones only, minus some. The sample holds roughly 220,000 clones; roughly 79% are singletons and the top ten take 7.5%. The V gene's germline CDR1 is LGHDT and CDR2 YNNKEL (reference sequence). The CDR3 has 20 residues. V lost 2 bases, J lost 9 bases, and 35 bases lay in between. The rearrangement joins TRBV3-1 (or the pseudogene TRBV3-2) to TRBJ2-7; D might be TRBD1 (8 bases). The TCR was taken from an elderly woman with COVID-19, enrolled during active disease. The sample taken for sequencing was peripheral blood. CDR3 nucleotides: TGTGCCAGCAGCCAAAGGGGGGGGACAGGCGGTGTGAGATCCCCGGTAGGGCAGTACTTC. Protein product: CASSQRGGTGGVRSPVGQYF.